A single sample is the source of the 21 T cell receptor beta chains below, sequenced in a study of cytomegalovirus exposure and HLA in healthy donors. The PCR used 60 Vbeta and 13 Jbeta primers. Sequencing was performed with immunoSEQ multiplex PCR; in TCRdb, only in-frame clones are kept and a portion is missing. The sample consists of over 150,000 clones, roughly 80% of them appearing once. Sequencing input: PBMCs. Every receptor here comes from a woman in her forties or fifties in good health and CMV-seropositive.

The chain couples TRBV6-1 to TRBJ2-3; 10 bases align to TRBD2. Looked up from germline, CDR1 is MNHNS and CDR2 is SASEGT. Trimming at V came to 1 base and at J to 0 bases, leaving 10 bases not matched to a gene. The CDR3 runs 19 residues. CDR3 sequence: CASSEERAGGSTSTDTQYF. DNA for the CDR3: TGTGCCAGCAGTGAAGAGCGAGCGGGAGGGTCTACTAGCACAGATACGCAGTATTTT.

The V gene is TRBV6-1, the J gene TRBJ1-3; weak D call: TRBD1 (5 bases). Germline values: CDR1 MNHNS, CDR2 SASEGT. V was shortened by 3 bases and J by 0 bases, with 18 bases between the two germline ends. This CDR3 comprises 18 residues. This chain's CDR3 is CASSEDPTTVPSGNTIYF. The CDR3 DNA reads TGTGCCAGCAGTGAGGACCCGACGACAGTACCCTCTGGAAACACCATATATTTT.

The CDR3 DNA reads as TGTGCCAGAGCGGGGTCCAAGGGAGATACGCAGTATTTT. Its translation is CARAGSKGDTQYF. The chain joins TRBV2 to TRBJ2-3; TRBD2 aligns across 7 bases. Germline CDR1 and CDR2: SNHLY and FYNNEI. Germline trimming cut 9 bases from V and 5 bases from J; bases unmatched to any gene: 8. The CDR3 sequence is 13 residues long.

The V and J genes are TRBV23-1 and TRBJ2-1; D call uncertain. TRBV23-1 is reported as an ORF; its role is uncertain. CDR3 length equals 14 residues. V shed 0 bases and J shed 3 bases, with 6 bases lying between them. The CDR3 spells CASSQSADYNEQFF. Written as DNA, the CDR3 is TGCGCCAGCAGTCAATCGGCAGACTACAATGAGCAGTTCTTC.

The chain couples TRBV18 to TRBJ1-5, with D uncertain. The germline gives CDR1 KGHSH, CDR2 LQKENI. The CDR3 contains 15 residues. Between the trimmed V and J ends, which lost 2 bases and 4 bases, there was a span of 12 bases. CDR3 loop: CASSPTGGPNQPQHF. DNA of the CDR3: TGTGCCAGCTCACCAACTGGCGGTCCTAATCAGCCCCAGCATTTT.

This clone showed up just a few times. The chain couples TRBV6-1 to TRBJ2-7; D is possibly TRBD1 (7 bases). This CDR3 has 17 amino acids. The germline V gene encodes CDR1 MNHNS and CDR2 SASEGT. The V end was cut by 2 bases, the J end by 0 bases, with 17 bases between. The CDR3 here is CASSESRRAGGSYEQYF. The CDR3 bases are TGTGCCAGCAGTGAATCGAGGAGGGCAGGGGGCTCCTACGAGCAGTACTTC.

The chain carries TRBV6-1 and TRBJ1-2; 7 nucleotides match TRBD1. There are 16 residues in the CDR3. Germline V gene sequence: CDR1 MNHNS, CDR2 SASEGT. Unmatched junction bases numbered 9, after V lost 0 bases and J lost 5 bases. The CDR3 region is CASSEARGQLLYGYTF. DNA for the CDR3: TGTGCCAGCAGTGAAGCGAGGGGACAGCTCTTGTATGGCTACACCTTC.

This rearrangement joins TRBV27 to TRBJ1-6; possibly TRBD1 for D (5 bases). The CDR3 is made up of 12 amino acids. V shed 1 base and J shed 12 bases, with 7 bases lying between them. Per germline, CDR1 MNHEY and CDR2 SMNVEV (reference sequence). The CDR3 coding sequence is TGTGCCAGCAGTTTATACGGGGGACCCCTCCACTTT. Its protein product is CASSLYGGPLHF.

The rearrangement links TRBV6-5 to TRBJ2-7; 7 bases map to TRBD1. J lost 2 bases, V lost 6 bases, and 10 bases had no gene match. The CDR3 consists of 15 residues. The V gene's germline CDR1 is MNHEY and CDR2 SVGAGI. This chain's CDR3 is CASSRSWDRTYEQYF. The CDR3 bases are TGTGCCAGCAGCCGATCCTGGGACAGAACCTACGAGCAGTACTTC.

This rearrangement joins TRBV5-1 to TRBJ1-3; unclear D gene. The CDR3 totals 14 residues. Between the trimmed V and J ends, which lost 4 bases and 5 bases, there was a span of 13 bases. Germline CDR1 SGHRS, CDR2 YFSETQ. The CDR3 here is CASSGPSSRNTIYF. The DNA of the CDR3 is TGCGCCAGCAGCGGCCCCTCCTCGCGAAACACCATATATTTT.

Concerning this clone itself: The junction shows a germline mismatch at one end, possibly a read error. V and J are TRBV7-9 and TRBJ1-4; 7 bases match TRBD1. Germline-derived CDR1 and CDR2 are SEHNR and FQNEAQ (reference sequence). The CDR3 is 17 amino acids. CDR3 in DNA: TGTTCCAGCAGCCCAAGACAGGGAGCCGCAACTAATGAAAAACTGTTTTTT. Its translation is CSSSPRQGAATNEKLFF.

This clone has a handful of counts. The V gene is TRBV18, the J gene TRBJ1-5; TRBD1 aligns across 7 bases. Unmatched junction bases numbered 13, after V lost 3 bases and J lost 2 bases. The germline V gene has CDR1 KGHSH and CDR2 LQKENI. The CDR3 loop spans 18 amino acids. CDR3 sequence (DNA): TGTGCCAGCTCACCCACGGGTAGGGGGCCGGGGGGCAATCAGCCCCAGCATTTT. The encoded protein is CASSPTGRGPGGNQPQHF.

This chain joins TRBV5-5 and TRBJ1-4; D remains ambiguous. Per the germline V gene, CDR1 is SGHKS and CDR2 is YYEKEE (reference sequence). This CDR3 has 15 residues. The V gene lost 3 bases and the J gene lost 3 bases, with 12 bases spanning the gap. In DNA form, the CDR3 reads TGTGCCAGCAGCTGGAGGGATCTGGCTAATGAAAAACTGTTTTTT. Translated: CASSWRDLANEKLFF. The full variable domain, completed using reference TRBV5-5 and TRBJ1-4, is DAGVTQSPTHLIKTRGQQVTLRCSPISGHKSVSWYQQVLGQGPQFIFQYYEKEERGRGNFPDRFSARQFPNYSSELNVNALLLGDSALYLCASSWRDLANEKLFFGSGTQLSVL.

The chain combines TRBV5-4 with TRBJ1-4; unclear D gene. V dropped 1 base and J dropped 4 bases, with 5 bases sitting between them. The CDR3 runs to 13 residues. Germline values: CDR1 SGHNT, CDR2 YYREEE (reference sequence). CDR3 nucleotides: TGTGCCAGCAGCTTGACAGTTAATGAAAAACTGTTTTTT. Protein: CASSLTVNEKLFF.

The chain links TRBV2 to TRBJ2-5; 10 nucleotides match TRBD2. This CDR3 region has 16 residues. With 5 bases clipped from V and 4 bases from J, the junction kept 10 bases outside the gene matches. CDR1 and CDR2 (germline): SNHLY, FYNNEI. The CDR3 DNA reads TGTGCCAGCAGTTTATTAGCGGGGGGCTCGGGAGAGACCCAGTACTTC. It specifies CASSLLAGGSGETQYF.

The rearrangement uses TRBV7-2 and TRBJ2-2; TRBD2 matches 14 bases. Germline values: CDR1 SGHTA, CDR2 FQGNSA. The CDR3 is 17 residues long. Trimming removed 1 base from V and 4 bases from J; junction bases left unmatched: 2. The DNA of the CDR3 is TGTGCCAGCAGCTTAGGGGGACTAGCGGGAGTCACCGGGGAGCTGTTTTTT. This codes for CASSLGGLAGVTGELFF.

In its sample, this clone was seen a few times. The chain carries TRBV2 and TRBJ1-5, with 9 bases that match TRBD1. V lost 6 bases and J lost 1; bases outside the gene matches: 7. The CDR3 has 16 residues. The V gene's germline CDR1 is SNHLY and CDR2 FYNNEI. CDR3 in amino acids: CASRPGQGSSNQPQHF. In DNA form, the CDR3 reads TGTGCCAGCAGACCGGGACAGGGTAGCAGCAATCAGCCCCAGCATTTT.

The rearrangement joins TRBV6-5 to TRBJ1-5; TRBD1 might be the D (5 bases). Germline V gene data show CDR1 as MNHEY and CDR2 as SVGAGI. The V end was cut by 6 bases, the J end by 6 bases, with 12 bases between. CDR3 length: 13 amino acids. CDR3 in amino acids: CASRRGGGQPQHF. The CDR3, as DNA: TGTGCCAGCAGACGGGGGGGAGGTCAGCCCCAGCATTTT.

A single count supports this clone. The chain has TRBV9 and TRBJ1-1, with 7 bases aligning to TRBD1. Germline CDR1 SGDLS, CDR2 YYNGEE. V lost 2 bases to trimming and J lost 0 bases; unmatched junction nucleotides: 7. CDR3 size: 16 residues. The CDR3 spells CASSVGWGQMNTEAFF. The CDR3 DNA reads TGTGCCAGCAGCGTTGGCTGGGGACAGATGAACACTGAAGCTTTCTTT. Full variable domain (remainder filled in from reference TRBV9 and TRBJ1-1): DSGVTQTPKHLITATGQRVTLRCSPRSGDLSVYWYQQSLDQGLQFLIQYYNGEERAKGNILERFSAQQFPDLHSELNLSSLELGDSALYFCASSVGWGQMNTEAFFGQGTRLTVV.

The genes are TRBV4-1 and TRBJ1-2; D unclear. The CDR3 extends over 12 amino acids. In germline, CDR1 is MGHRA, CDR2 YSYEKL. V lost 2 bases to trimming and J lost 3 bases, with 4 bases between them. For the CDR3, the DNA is TGCGCCAGCAGCCAATCCGACTATGGCTACACCTTC. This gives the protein CASSQSDYGYTF.

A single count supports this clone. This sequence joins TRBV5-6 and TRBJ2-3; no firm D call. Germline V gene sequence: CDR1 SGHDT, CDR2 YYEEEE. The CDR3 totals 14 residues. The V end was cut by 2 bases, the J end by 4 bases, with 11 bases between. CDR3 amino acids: CASSLVANADTQYF. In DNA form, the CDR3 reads TGTGCCAGCAGCTTAGTCGCTAACGCAGATACGCAGTATTTT.